Here is one T cell receptor (beta chain) with its context. The PCR employed 60 Vbeta primers together with 13 Jbeta primers. Clones were read by immunoSEQ multiplex PCR, and TCRdb kept only the in-frame ones, dropping some. The profile shows about 200,000 clones, around 88% of them singletons. The sample originates from a study of cytomegalovirus exposure and HLA in healthy donors. Germline CDR1 is LNHDA and CDR2 is SQIVND (reference sequence). V lost 7 bases, J lost 8 bases, and 11 bases stayed unmatched. The CDR3 runs 14 residues. This chain connects TRBV19 to TRBJ2-1, with TRBD1 matching 7 bases. This receptor was identified in a woman in her thirties in good health and CMV-seronegative. Sequenced input: PBMCs. The CDR3: CASISTGTVDEQFF. The DNA of the CDR3 is TGTGCCAGTATCTCAACCGGGACAGTCGATGAGCAGTTCTTC.